This T cell receptor beta chain was documented in a study of human T cells and chemical hapten exposure. Whole-study results and caveats: Expanded TCRs clustered into significantly more large CDR3 similarity groups than controls, the analysis revealed.

It was the library that attached unique molecular identifiers to individual cDNA molecules. MiXCR was run by TCRdb on the RACE reads, yielding one entry per CDR3 protein. The sample lists approximately 88,000 distinct CDR3 sequences; 10% to 15% were seen once. Time point specified: patch test 3, about 24 weeks after DPC sensitization. Treatment here: therapeutic diphenylcyclopropenone sensitization with weekly scalp DPC. Samples of blood were obtained prior to the application of each patch test. Someone pulled total RNA out of unfractionated whole blood. This clonotype was seen more than once but under ten times. What it binds is unknown. This sample comprised whole blood, obtained in connection with sensitization to the hapten diphenylcyclopropenone (DPC). This TCR was recovered from a woman between 50 and 59 years old with alopecia areata. Some clones in this sample may be carry-over from other donors' samples.

The DNA for the CDR3 is TGTGCCAGCAGCCAATATGCCCGCCCCCTCAATGAGCAGTTCTTC. This translates into CASSQYARPLNEQFF. The chain uses TRBV4-2 and TRBJ2-1; no definite D call. Germline CDR1 and CDR2: LGHNA and YNFKEQ. Trimming removed 2 bases from V and 6 bases from J, with 14 bases in between. The length of the CDR3 is 15 residues.